This T cell receptor (beta chain) derives from a study of OX40 agonist ivuxolimab in advanced cancers. Background for the entire study: Ivuxolimab was an agonistic, fully human IgG2 monoclonal antibody directed against OX40 (CD134), a costimulatory receptor. Intravenous ivuxolimab was administered to patients every 2 weeks at six dose levels: 0.01, 0.1, 0.3, 1.5, 3 and 10 mg/kg. Of the roughly 51 dose-escalation patients, hepatocellular carcinoma was present in around 19, melanoma in roughly 15, renal cell carcinoma in 9 and head and neck cancer in 9. A male proportion of under 85% and a mean age of approximately 60 years, ranging from roughly 23 to 90, were recorded for the dose-escalation cohort. Patients were allowed to have had prior anti-PD-1, anti-PD-L1 or anti-CTLA-4 therapy, and roughly 40% of the dose-escalation patients had previously received checkpoint inhibitors. Partial responses occurred in three dose-escalation patients, of whom one had hepatocellular carcinoma and two had cutaneous melanoma. The purpose of peripheral TCRbeta sequencing was to test whether ivuxolimab changed TCR sequence diversity and led to clonal T-cell expansion. The paper reports the monotherapy dose-escalation portion (N ≈ 52 patients) of the phase I ivuxolimab trial. Paper-wide results and their limitations: In partial responders in the 0.1-3.0 mg/kg groups, normalized peripheral clonal expansion was found to be among the lowest, especially among CD8+ T cells. After ivuxolimab, more expanded clones were found on average in CD8+ T cells than in CD4+ T cells. The antigen specificity of the peripheral T cells that underwent clonal expansion was not determined. Low levels of normalized T-cell clonal expansion were also seen in some patients who did not respond. At doses of 0.1 to 3.0 mg/kg, clonal expansion of both CD4+ and CD8+ blood T cells was observed from baseline to week 6.

The CDR3 goes from the cysteine to the phenylalanine over 18 residues. The kept DNA is CDR3 alone, 54 bases in frame from the first base. CDR1 and CDR2, looked up from the germline V gene, are SGDLS and YYNGEE. V is trimmed back by 3 bases and J by 0 bases, and the junction contains 7 bases that no gene match accounts for. Patients with autoimmune disease history or receiving systemic immunosuppression were excluded from the trial. Peripheral blood for TCR sequencing was drawn from every dose cohort at baseline, at cycle 4 day 1 and at cycle 7 day 1. Samples came from an open-label, multicenter, first-in-human phase I dose-escalation trial of ivuxolimab. Adults with locally advanced or metastatic melanoma, renal cell carcinoma, hepatocellular carcinoma or head and neck squamous cell carcinoma were enrolled in the trial. Before TCR sequencing, CD4+ T cells and CD8+ T cells from peripheral blood were sorted into separate populations.

On this clone itself: What this receptor recognizes is not known. The record has no base qualities; no much larger clone is one base away.

For sequencing of the TCRbeta CDR3 region, genomic DNA was extracted from the sorted cells. The immunoSEQ Assay was used to sequence the TCRbeta CDR3 regions. Entries here come from immuneACCESS through TCRdb and include only in-frame sequences with V and J called. Some clones fail to appear in such tables; in the studies checked, an unresolved V gene covers under half of the shortfall, and the cause of the remainder is unknown. This sample is represented by over 14,000 clones; more than 70% of them were singletons. Roughly a fifth of the sample belongs to the ten largest clones. Specimen: CD4+ or CD8+ T cells sorted from blood, collected in a trial of the OX40 agonist ivuxolimab. The sequence derives from an adult with an advanced solid tumor such as melanoma, head and neck, liver or kidney cancer. The chain links TRBV9 with TRBJ2-6, with 9 middle bases fitting TRBD1. The nucleotide sequence is TGTGCCAGCAGCGCCTCCAGGACAGGGGCCTCTGGGGCCAACGTCCTGACTTTC. This is translated as CASSASRTGASGANVLTF. Outside the CDR3, residues come from the reference TRBV9 and TRBJ2-6 proteins, so the full variable domain is: DSGVTQTPKHLITATGQRVTLRCSPRSGDLSVYWYQQSLDQGLQFLIQYYNGEERAKGNILERFSAQQFPDLHSELNLSSLELGDSALYFCASSASRTGASGANVLTFGAGSRLTVL.